The TCR beta chain under discussion was sequenced for a study of read filtering for tumor transcriptome and immune sequencing. The library was built from around 380 ng RNA with molecular barcoded adaptors for alpha/delta and beta/gamma chains. MiXCR, run by TCRdb on the reads, gives a single entry per CDR3 protein. Among 40,000 to 50,000 distinct CDR3 sequences listed, about 19% were seen once. This clonotype was counted at least ten times. V gave up 3 bases and J gave up 4 bases, with 14 bases separating them. The CDR3 is 15 residues long. The germline gives CDR1 MDHEN, CDR2 SYDVKM. This TCR came from a donor at least 40 years old with multiple myeloma. The chain links TRBV28 to TRBJ2-3, with D possibly being TRBD2 (6 bases). The material sequenced was a population of CD138-negative cells sorted from bone marrow. DNA for the CDR3: TGTGCCAGCAGTTTGTCCGGGAGCAAGCCAGATACGCAGTATTTT. Its protein product is CASSLSGSKPDTQYF.